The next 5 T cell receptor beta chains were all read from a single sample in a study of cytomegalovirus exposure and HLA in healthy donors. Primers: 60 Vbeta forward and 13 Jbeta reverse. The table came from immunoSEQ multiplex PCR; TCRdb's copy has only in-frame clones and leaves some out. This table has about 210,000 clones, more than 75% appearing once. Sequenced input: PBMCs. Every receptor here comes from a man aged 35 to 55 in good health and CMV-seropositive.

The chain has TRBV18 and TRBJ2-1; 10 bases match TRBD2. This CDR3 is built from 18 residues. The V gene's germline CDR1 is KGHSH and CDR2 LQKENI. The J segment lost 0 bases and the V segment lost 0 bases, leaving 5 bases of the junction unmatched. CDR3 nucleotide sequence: TGTGCCAGCTCACCACCATGGGCTAGCGGGAGCTCCTACAATGAGCAGTTCTTC. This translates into CASSPPWASGSSYNEQFF.

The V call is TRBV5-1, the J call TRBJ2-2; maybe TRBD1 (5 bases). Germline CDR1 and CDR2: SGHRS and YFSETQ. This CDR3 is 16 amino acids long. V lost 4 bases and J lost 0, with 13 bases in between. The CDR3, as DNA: TGCGCCAGCAGCCCCCGGACAAGCGCGAACACCGGGGAGCTGTTTTTT. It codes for CASSPRTSANTGELFF.

Written as DNA, the CDR3 is TGCGCCAGCAGCTTCCAGGGACTAGCCCAGAGAGCCGGGAATGAGCAGTTCTTC. Protein: CASSFQGLAQRAGNEQFF. The chain employs TRBV5-1 and TRBJ2-1; 9 nucleotides line up with TRBD2. The CDR3 extends over 18 amino acids. V gave up 2 bases and J gave up 7 bases; unmatched junction bases: 16. Germline lookup yields CDR1 SGHRS and CDR2 YFSETQ.

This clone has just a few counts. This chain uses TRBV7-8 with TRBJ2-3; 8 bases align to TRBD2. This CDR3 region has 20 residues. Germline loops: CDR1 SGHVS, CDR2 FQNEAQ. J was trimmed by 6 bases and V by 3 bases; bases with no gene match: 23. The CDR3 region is CASSFLGYGPLAGPLDTQYF. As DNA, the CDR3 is TGTGCCAGCAGCTTCCTCGGCTATGGCCCTTTAGCGGGACCCCTGGATACGCAGTATTTT.

CDR3 coding DNA: TGTGCCTGTACTAGCGGGAGGGCCTGGGATACCGGGGAGCTGTTTTTT. Protein product: CACTSGRAWDTGELFF. The gene calls are TRBV30 and TRBJ2-2; 13 bases match TRBD2. The CDR3 loop spans 16 amino acids. Germline V gene sequence: CDR1 GTSNPN, CDR2 SVGIG (reference sequence). J gave up 5 bases and V 6 bases, and 9 bases lay outside the gene matches.